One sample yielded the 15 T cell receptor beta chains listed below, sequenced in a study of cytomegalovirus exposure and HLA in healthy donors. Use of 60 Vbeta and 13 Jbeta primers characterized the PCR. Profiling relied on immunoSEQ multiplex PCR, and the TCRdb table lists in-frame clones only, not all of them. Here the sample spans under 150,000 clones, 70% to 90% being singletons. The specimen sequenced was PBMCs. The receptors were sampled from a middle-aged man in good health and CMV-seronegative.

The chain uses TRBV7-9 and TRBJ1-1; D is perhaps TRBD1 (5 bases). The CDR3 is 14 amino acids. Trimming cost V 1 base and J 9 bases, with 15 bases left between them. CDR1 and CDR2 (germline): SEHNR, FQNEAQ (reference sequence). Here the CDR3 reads CASSLGAGQDQAFF. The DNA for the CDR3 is TGTGCCAGCAGCTTAGGGGCAGGGCAGGATCAAGCTTTCTTT.

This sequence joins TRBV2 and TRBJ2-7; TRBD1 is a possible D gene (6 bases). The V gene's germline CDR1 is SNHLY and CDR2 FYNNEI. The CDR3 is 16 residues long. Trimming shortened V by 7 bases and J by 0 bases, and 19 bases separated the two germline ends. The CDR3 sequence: CASNLPDRYSSYEQYF. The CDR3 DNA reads TGTGCCAGCAACCTCCCGGACAGATATTCCTCCTACGAGCAGTACTTC.

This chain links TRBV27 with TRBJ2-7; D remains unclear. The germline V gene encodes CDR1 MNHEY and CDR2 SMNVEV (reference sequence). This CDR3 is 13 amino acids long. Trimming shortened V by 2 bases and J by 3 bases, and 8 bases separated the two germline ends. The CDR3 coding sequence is TGTGCCAGCAGTTTAATGGTAGACTACGAGCAGTACTTC. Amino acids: CASSLMVDYEQYF.

CDR3 residues: CASSGRTGPNEKLFF. As DNA, the CDR3 is TGTGCCAGCAGCGGCCGGACAGGGCCTAATGAAAAACTGTTTTTT. The chain uses TRBV7-3 and TRBJ1-4; TRBD1 matches 8 bases. The CDR3 sequence is 15 residues long. From germline, CDR1 is SGHTA and CDR2 FQGTGA. Trimming removed 5 bases from V and 3 bases from J; junction bases left unmatched: 5.

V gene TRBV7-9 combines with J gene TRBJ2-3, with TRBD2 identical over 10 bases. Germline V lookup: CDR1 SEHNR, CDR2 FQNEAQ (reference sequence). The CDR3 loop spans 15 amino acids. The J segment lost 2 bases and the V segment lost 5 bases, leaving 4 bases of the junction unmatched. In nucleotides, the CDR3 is TGTGCCAGCAGCGATCTAGCGGGGGCCACAGATACGCAGTATTTT. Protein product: CASSDLAGATDTQYF.

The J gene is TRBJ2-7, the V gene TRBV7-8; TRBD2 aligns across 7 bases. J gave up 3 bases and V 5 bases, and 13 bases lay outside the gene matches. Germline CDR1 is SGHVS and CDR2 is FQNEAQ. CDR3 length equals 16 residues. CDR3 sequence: CASSGSGRAGLYEQYF. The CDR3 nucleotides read TGTGCCAGCAGCGGTTCGGGGAGAGCGGGGCTCTACGAGCAGTACTTC. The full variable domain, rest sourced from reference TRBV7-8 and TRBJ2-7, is GAGVSQSPRYKVAKRGQDVALRCDPISGHVSLFWYQQALGQGPEFLTYFQNEAQLDKSGLPSDRFFAERPEGSVSTLKIQRTQQEDSAVYLCASSGSGRAGLYEQYFGPGTRLTVT.

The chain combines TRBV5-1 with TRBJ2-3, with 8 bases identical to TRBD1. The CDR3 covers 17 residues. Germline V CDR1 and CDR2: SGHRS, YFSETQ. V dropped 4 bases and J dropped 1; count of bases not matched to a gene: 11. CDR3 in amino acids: CASSLNDGRGRTDTQYF. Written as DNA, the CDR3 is TGCGCCAGCAGCCTAAACGACGGCAGGGGGCGCACAGATACGCAGTATTTT.

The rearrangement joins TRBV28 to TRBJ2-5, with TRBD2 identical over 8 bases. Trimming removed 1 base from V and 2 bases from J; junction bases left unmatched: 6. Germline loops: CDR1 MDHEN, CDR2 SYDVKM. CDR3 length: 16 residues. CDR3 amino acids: CASSLSPSGGQETQYF. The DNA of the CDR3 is TGTGCCAGCAGTTTATCCCCCTCGGGGGGGCAAGAGACCCAGTACTTC.

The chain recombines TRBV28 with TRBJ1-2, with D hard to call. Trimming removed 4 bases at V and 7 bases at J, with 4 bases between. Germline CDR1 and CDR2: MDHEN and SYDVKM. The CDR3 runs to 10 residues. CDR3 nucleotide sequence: TGTGCCAGCAGTTCGGTTGGCTACACCTTC. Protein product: CASSSVGYTF.

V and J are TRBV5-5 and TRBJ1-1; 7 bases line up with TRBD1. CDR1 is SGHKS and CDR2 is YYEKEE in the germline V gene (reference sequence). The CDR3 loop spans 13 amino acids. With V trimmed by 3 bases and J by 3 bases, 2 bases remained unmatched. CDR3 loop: CASSSTGDTEAFF. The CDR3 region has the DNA TGTGCCAGCAGCTCCACAGGGGACACTGAAGCTTTCTTT.

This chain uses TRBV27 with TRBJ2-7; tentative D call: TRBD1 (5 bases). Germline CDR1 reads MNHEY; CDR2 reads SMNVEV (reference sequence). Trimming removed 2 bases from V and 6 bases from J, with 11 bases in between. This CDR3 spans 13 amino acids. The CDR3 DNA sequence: TGTGCCAGCAGTTTAGGTCAGGGCGGCGAGCAGTACTTC. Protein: CASSLGQGGEQYF.

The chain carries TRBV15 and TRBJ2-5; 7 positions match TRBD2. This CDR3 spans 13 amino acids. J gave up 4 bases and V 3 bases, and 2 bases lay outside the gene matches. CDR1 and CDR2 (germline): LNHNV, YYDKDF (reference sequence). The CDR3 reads CATSSAGAETQYF. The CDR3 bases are TGTGCCACCAGCAGTGCGGGAGCAGAGACCCAGTACTTC.

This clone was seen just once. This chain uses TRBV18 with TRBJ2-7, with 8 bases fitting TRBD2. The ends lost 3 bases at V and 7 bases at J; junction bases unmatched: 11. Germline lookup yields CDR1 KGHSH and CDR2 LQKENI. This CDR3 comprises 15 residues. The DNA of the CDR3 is TGTGCCAGCTCACCCACCCGGGGGGGGGCGAAGGAGCAGTACTTC. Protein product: CASSPTRGGAKEQYF.

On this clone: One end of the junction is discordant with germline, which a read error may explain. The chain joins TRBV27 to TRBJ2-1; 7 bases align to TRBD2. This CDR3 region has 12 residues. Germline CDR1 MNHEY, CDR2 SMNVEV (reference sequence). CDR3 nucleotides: TGTGCCAGCAGTTCAGGACTAGTGAGATGGGTCTTC. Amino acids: CASSSGLVRWVF.

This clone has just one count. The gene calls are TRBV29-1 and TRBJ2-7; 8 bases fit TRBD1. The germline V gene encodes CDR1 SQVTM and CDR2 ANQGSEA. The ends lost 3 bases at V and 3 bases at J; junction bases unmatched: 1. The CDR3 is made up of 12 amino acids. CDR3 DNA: TGCAGCGTTGATGGGACAGGCTACGAGCAGTACTTC. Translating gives CSVDGTGYEQYF.